This record covers a single T cell receptor beta chain. What it binds is unknown. Alongside a J-beta primer mix, a sample-barcoded 5' primer served in a second PCR lasting roughly 6 to 11 cycles. TCRdb recomputed calls from the 5' RACE reads with MiXCR, one row per CDR3 protein. The sample has about 840,000 distinct CDR3 sequences, 25% to 30% seen once. The V gene end was trimmed by 1 base and the J gene end by 1 base; junction bases not matched to a gene: 3. Looked up from germline, CDR1 is LGHDT and CDR2 is YNNKEL (reference sequence). The CDR3 runs 15 residues. The data stem from a study of blood T cells in healthy people across ages. General study results and limits: Across the age range, TCR beta diversity per million T cells fell in a roughly linear way.

Another study also made use of these data, one on T cells of mothers and their children.

V gene TRBV3-1 combines with J gene TRBJ2-5, with 7 positions matching TRBD2. This sequence originates from a woman in her 40s in good health. The sample taken for sequencing was blood. The CDR3 nucleotides are TGTGCCAGCAGCCAAGGGGGGGGGACCCAAGAGACCCAGTACTTC. The encoded protein is CASSQGGGTQETQYF.